The 27 T cell receptor beta chains below were found in one sample sequenced in a study of cytomegalovirus exposure and HLA in healthy donors. The PCR had 60 Vbeta and 13 Jbeta primers. Sequenced by immunoSEQ multiplex PCR; TCRdb stores in-frame clones only, minus some. This sample has 74,000 or so clones; around three quarters occur once, and the top ten carry less than 25%. The sequencing sample was made of PBMCs. The receptor set was obtained from a woman between 40 and 50 years old in good health and CMV-seropositive.

V and J are TRBV6-4 and TRBJ2-1, with TRBD2 identical over 10 bases. Germline trimming cut 5 bases from V and 5 bases from J; bases unmatched to any gene: 9. Germline V gene sequence: CDR1 MRHNA, CDR2 SNTAGT. CDR3 size: 16 residues. The CDR3 sequence is CASSRLAGVPNNEQFF. The CDR3 DNA sequence: TGTGCCAGCAGTAGGCTAGCGGGAGTCCCTAACAATGAGCAGTTCTTC.

The V gene is TRBV28, the J gene TRBJ2-7, with D perhaps matching TRBD2 (6 bases). Germline CDR1 MDHEN, CDR2 SYDVKM. The CDR3 length is 12 residues. V lost 3 bases, J lost 4 bases, and 7 bases lay in between. CDR3 region: CASSFAGYEQYF. The CDR3 coding sequence is TGTGCCAGCAGTTTCGCGGGATACGAGCAGTACTTC.

This rearrangement joins TRBV9 to TRBJ2-2; 9 bases are shared with TRBD2. CDR3 length: 15 residues. V shed 2 bases, J shed 4 bases, and the junction held 3 bases outside the gene matches. In germline, CDR1 is SGDLS, CDR2 YYNGEE. DNA for the CDR3: TGTGCCAGCAGCGTGGGACTAGCAGGCACCGGGGAGCTGTTTTTT. Translation gives CASSVGLAGTGELFF.

This chain connects TRBV5-1 to TRBJ1-1, with D maybe TRBD1 (5 bases). Trimming shortened V by 0 bases and J by 0 bases, and 12 bases separated the two germline ends. The CDR3 totals 16 residues. CDR1 and CDR2 (germline): SGHRS, YFSETQ. CDR3 region: CASSLGWGSLNTEAFF. In nucleotides, the CDR3 is TGCGCCAGCAGCTTGGGATGGGGCAGTTTGAACACTGAAGCTTTCTTT.

The rearrangement links TRBV7-9 to TRBJ1-1; 10 bases are a match to TRBD1. Germline V gives CDR1 SEHNR, CDR2 FQNEAQ (reference sequence). This CDR3 spans 14 amino acids. V gave up 4 bases and J gave up 8 bases; unmatched junction bases: 7. CDR3 bases: TGTGCCAGCAGCTGGGGACAGGGGAGGGGGGAAGCTTTCTTT. Its translation is CASSWGQGRGEAFF.

The chain links TRBV6-1 to TRBJ1-2; D is unresolved. The CDR3 has 14 amino acids. With 1 base removed from V and 7 bases from J, the gap between germline ends came to 13 bases. The germline V gene encodes CDR1 MNHNS and CDR2 SASEGT. CDR3 loop: CASSEGQALGGYTF. Written as DNA, the CDR3 is TGTGCCAGCAGTGAAGGGCAGGCTTTGGGTGGCTACACCTTC.

The rearrangement links TRBV5-1 to TRBJ2-3, with 7 positions matching TRBD1. CDR1 is SGHRS and CDR2 is YFSETQ in the germline V gene. V was clipped by 7 bases and J by 0 bases; unmatched bases: 5. This CDR3 has 14 residues. In DNA form, the CDR3 reads TGCGCCAGCGGCCTACAGGGGAGCACAGATACGCAGTATTTT. Residues: CASGLQGSTDTQYF.

The chain employs TRBV29-1 and TRBJ1-2; 8 positions match TRBD1. The CDR3 runs 15 residues. The germline V gene has CDR1 SQVTM and CDR2 ANQGSEA. Losses at the gene ends were 6 bases for V and 4 bases for J; bases not matched to a gene: 13. CDR3 bases: TGCAGCGTGAGGGGAAATCAGGGGGCCGGCTATGGCTACACCTTC. It encodes CSVRGNQGAGYGYTF.

The chain links TRBV30 to TRBJ1-5, with D possibly being TRBD1 (5 bases). Trimming shortened V by 3 bases and J by 1 base, and 13 bases separated the two germline ends. Per germline, CDR1 GTSNPN and CDR2 SVGIG (reference sequence). The CDR3 runs 15 residues. CDR3 sequence: CAWRMPGSSNQPQHF. The CDR3 nucleotides read TGTGCCTGGAGGATGCCAGGGTCCAGCAATCAGCCCCAGCATTTT.

This chain joins TRBV27 and TRBJ1-1; D is ambiguous. Germline V lookup: CDR1 MNHEY, CDR2 SMNVEV (reference sequence). CDR3 size: 13 residues. V shed 0 bases and J shed 1 base, with 3 bases lying between them. CDR3 in DNA: TGTGCCAGCAGTTTATCCAGGAACACTGAAGCTTTCTTT. Protein sequence: CASSLSRNTEAFF.

The CDR3 DNA is TGTGCCAGCAGTTCGGGGGGCTATGGCTACACCTTC. It encodes CASSSGGYGYTF. J is TRBJ1-2 and V is TRBV27; D is perhaps TRBD1 (5 bases). Looked up from germline, CDR1 is MNHEY and CDR2 is SMNVEV (reference sequence). Trimming removed 4 bases at V and 4 bases at J, with 7 bases between. The length of the CDR3 is 12 residues.

V is TRBV6-1 and J is TRBJ1-5, with D possibly TRBD1 on 5 matching bases. V was shortened by 7 bases and J by 9 bases, with 19 bases between the two germline ends. The CDR3 sequence is 14 residues long. CDR1 is MNHNS, CDR2 SASEGT, per germline. The CDR3 DNA reads as TGTGCCAGCAAAGCAGGGCCCCGAGATGGGCCCCAGCATTTT. As protein: CASKAGPRDGPQHF.

This chain uses TRBV30 with TRBJ1-5, with D hard to call. The germline gives CDR1 GTSNPN, CDR2 SVGIG (reference sequence). The CDR3 sequence is 16 residues long. Trimming removed 2 bases from V and 1 base from J, with 15 bases in between. The CDR3 reads CAWSTPGGISNQPQHF. As DNA, the CDR3 is TGTGCCTGGAGTACACCGGGAGGTATCAGCAATCAGCCCCAGCATTTT.

The chain joins TRBV29-1 to TRBJ1-2; no definite D call. Germline V gives CDR1 SQVTM, CDR2 ANQGSEA. CDR3 size: 12 residues. The V end was cut by 4 bases, the J end by 6 bases, with 12 bases between. The CDR3 loop is CSVVGGVDGYTF. CDR3 nucleotide sequence: TGCAGCGTTGTCGGTGGAGTGGATGGCTACACCTTC.

There are a few counts of this clone. The DNA for the CDR3 is TGTGCCAGCAGTGAACAGACAGGGGGAGGTAGGCAGCCCCAGCATTTT. This codes for CASSEQTGGGRQPQHF. The V gene is TRBV6-1, the J gene TRBJ1-5; 9 positions agree with TRBD1. Germline V gives CDR1 MNHNS, CDR2 SASEGT. This CDR3 spans 16 amino acids. With 2 bases clipped from V and 7 bases from J, the junction kept 9 bases outside the gene matches.

The gene calls are TRBV18 and TRBJ2-1, with 8 bases lining up with TRBD2. The V gene end was trimmed by 3 bases and the J gene end by 6 bases; junction bases not matched to a gene: 10. The germline V gene has CDR1 KGHSH and CDR2 LQKENI. This CDR3 contains 16 residues. The CDR3 reads CASSPFGGAKGNEQFF. CDR3 sequence (DNA): TGTGCCAGCTCACCGTTCGGGGGGGCGAAGGGCAATGAGCAGTTCTTC.

V is TRBV7-9 and J is TRBJ1-5; D ambiguous. CDR1 and CDR2 from the germline V gene are SEHNR and FQNEAQ (reference sequence). CDR3 size: 13 residues. V was cut by 2 bases and J by 5 bases, with 7 bases left in between. The CDR3 protein is CASSLMGDQPQHF. CDR3 in DNA: TGTGCCAGCAGCTTAATGGGCGATCAGCCCCAGCATTTT.

This clone was detected only a few times. The chain carries TRBV30 and TRBJ2-7; 9 bases line up with TRBD1. Per germline, CDR1 GTSNPN and CDR2 SVGIG (reference sequence). The length of the CDR3 is 15 residues. The V segment lost 3 bases and the J segment 2 bases; nucleotides outside the gene matches: 8. The CDR3 DNA sequence: TGTGCCTGGAGACGAGGGACAGGGTGGACCTACGAGCAGTACTTC. Its protein product is CAWRRGTGWTYEQYF.

This rearrangement joins TRBV7-8 to TRBJ1-1; no reliable D call. The germline V gene has CDR1 SGHVS and CDR2 FQNEAQ. This CDR3 comprises 14 residues. The V and J ends lost 1 base and 5 bases respectively, with 11 bases between them. Here the CDR3 DNA reads TGTGCCAGCAGCTTAGGTTCCGGGTCAACTGAAGCTTTCTTT. It is translated as CASSLGSGSTEAFF.

The chain joins TRBV6-1 to TRBJ2-5, with D uncertain. Germline loops: CDR1 MNHNS, CDR2 SASEGT. This CDR3 has 15 residues. V was cut by 2 bases and J by 2 bases, with 12 bases left in between. The CDR3 bases are TGTGCCAGCAGTGAAAGACTTGCCACACAAGAGACCCAGTACTTC. Its translation: CASSERLATQETQYF.

J is TRBJ2-1 and V is TRBV19; TRBD2 aligns across 12 bases. Trimming removed 4 bases from V and 8 bases from J; junction bases left unmatched: 6. The V gene's germline CDR1 is LNHDA and CDR2 SQIVND (reference sequence). The CDR3 totals 15 residues. Here the CDR3 reads CASSRLAGGPDEQFF. Here the CDR3 DNA reads TGTGCCAGTAGTAGGCTAGCGGGAGGGCCGGATGAGCAGTTCTTC. Supplemented by reference TRBV19 and TRBJ2-1, the full variable domain reads DGGITQSPKYLFRKEGQNVTLSCEQNLNHDAMYWYRQDPGQGLRLIYYSQIVNDFQKGDIAEGYSVSREKKESFPLTVTSAQKNPTAFYLCASSRLAGGPDEQFFGPGTRLTVL.

This chain uses TRBV29-1 with TRBJ1-2; 7 bases fit TRBD1. CDR1 and CDR2 from the germline V gene are SQVTM and ANQGSEA. V trimming: 3 bases; J trimming: 7 bases; junction bases outside the gene matches: 5. The CDR3 consists of 12 residues. In DNA form, the CDR3 reads TGCAGCGTTGATAAGGGGGCTGGTGGCTACACCTTC. Translation gives CSVDKGAGGYTF.

V is TRBV6-4 and J is TRBJ1-2; D ambiguous. Germline V gene sequence: CDR1 MRHNA, CDR2 SNTAGT. This CDR3 spans 15 amino acids. V lost 9 bases and J lost 0, with 17 bases in between. The CDR3: CASSSSVSANYGYTF. The CDR3 DNA follows: TGTGCCAGTTCGTCCAGCGTTTCAGCTAACTATGGCTACACCTTC.

V gene TRBV19 combines with J gene TRBJ2-7; 7 bases are a match to TRBD1. With 6 bases clipped from V and 2 bases from J, the junction kept 7 bases outside the gene matches. This CDR3 has 14 residues. Germline CDR1 is LNHDA and CDR2 is SQIVND (reference sequence). Written as DNA, the CDR3 is TGTGCCAGTAGCCAACCGGGACAGACCTACGAGCAGTACTTC. It yields the protein CASSQPGQTYEQYF.

The chain uses TRBV6-5 and TRBJ2-4, with 10 nucleotides matching TRBD2. The trim removed 2 bases at V and 4 bases at J, leaving 5 bases unmatched. This CDR3 is 16 amino acids long. Germline V gene lookup returns CDR1 MNHEY and CDR2 SVGAGI. CDR3 sequence: CASSYLSGGAKNIQYF. CDR3 DNA: TGTGCCAGCAGTTACCTGAGCGGGGGGGCAAAAAACATTCAGTACTTC.

Only a few counts were recorded for this clone. The chain is built from TRBV30 and TRBJ1-1, with 7 bases matching TRBD1. J gave up 0 bases and V 5 bases, and 6 bases lay outside the gene matches. The germline CDR1 and CDR2 sequences are GTSNPN and SVGIG (reference sequence). The CDR3 totals 14 residues. CDR3 amino acids: CAWYRGRVNTEAFF. In DNA form, the CDR3 reads TGTGCCTGGTACAGGGGTAGGGTGAACACTGAAGCTTTCTTT.

V and J are TRBV6-6 and TRBJ2-5, with 12 bases lining up with TRBD2. The CDR3 is 16 amino acids. Germline V gives CDR1 MNHNY, CDR2 SVGAGI (reference sequence). V was pared by 6 bases and J by 1 base, with 6 bases of the junction left unmatched. The CDR3, as DNA: TGTGCCAGCAGGCAACCGGGACTAGCGGGCCAAGAGACCCAGTACTTC. This sequence encodes CASRQPGLAGQETQYF.